One T cell receptor (beta chain) is described in this entry. Time point of the sample: peripheral blood 6 weeks after treatment start. Profiling relied on immunoSEQ multiplex PCR, and the TCRdb table lists in-frame clones only, not all of them. The sample records more than 90,000 clones, approximately 90% being singletons. The sample originates from a study of PD-L1 blockade in urothelial cancer. As for the study in general: Most patients, about nine tenths of the roughly 30, were males with bladder-origin cancer. T cell content in blood samples showed a median of 141,255.

The V gene's germline CDR1 is SGHTA and CDR2 FQGNSA. The ends lost 2 bases at V and 4 bases at J; junction bases unmatched: 3. The CDR3 is 15 residues long. The specimen was PBMCs, collected around atezolizumab (anti-PD-L1) treatment. This TCR came from a man aged 55 to 70 with urothelial cancer. The chain carries TRBV7-2 and TRBJ2-2, with 8 bases matching TRBD2. Here the CDR3 reads CASSLSGRATGELFF. The CDR3 DNA sequence: TGTGCCAGCAGCTTATCCGGGAGGGCCACCGGGGAGCTGTTTTTT.